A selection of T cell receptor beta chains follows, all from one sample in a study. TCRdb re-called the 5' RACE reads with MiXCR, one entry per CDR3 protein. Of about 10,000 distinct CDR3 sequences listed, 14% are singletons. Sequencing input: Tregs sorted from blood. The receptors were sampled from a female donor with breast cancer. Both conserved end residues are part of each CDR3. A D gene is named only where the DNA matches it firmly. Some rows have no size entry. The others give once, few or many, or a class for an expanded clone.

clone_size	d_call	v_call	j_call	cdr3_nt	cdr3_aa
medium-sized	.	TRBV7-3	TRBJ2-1	TGTGCCAGCAGCTCGTTAGTGGGAGGCAATGAGCAGTTCTTC	CASSSLVGGNEQFF
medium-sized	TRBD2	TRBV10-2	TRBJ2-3	TGCGCCAGCACGGGGACTAGCGTCACAGATACGCAGTATTTT	CASTGTSVTDTQYF
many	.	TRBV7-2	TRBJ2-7	TGTGCCAGCAGCTTAGGTCTGGTGGAGCAGTACTTC	CASSLGLVEQYF
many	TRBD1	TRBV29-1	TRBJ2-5	TGCAGCGTTCCTACGACAGGGTGGATGGAGACCCAGTACTTC	CSVPTTGWMETQYF
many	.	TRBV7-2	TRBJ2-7	TGTGCCAGCCAAGAGGGCGGTCTCTCCTACGAGCAGTACTTC	CASQEGGLSYEQYF
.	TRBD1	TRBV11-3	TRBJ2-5	TGTGCCAGCAGCTTCCGGACAGGGAGTAGCCAAGAGACCCAGCTCTTC	CASSFRTGSSQETQLF
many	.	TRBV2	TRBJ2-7	TGTGCCAGCAGTGCCCAGTCTCCGGGACTTTCCTACGAGCAGTACTTC	CASSAQSPGLSYEQYF
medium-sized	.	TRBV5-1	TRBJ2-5	TGCGCCAGCAGCTTGTTTGGAGAAGAGACCCAGTACTTC	CASSLFGEETQYF
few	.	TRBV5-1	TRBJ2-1	TGCGCCAGCAGCTTGCGCGGACTATCAACCTACAATGAGCAGTTCTTC	CASSLRGLSTYNEQFF
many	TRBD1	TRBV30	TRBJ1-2	TGTGCCTGGAGGGTCAGGGGGCGAGACTATGGCTACACCTTC	CAWRVRGRDYGYTF
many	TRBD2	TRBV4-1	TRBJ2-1	TGCGCCAGCAGCCGCAGAGGTCCCCTAGCGGGAGTAAGCTCCTACAATGAGCAGTTCTTC	CASSRRGPLAGVSSYNEQFF
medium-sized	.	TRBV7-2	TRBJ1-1	TGTGCCAGCAGCCTACAGGGAGGGCGGACTGAAGCTTTCTTT	CASSLQGGRTEAFF
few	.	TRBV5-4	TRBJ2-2	TGTGCCAGCAGCTTGGGGACAAGCGGGGAGCTGTTTTTT	CASSLGTSGELFF
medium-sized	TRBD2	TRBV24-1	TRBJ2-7	TGTGCCACCAGTGATGTAGCGGGAGGGCCGGATGAGCAGTACTTC	CATSDVAGGPDEQYF
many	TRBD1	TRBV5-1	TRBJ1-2	TGCGCCAGCAGCTTGGAACAGGGGATCGGCTACACCTTC	CASSLEQGIGYTF
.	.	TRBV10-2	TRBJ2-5	TGCGCCAGCAGGTCACGAGGGGAGACCCAGTACTTC	CASRSRGETQYF
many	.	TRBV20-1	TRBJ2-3	TGCAGTGCTAGAGATCGAACTAGCCGAGGCACAGATACGCAGTATTTT	CSARDRTSRGTDTQYF
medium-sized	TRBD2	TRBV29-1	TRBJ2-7	TGCAGCGTTGAAGGGCTAGCGGGTACGGAGTACTTC	CSVEGLAGTEYF
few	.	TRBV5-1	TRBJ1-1	TGCGCCAGCAGCTTGGACGGGGGAAACACTGAAGCTTTCTTT	CASSLDGGNTEAFF
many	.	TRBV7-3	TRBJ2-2	TGTGCCAGCAGCTTATGGTCGGGGGACACCGGGGAGCTGTTTTTT	CASSLWSGDTGELFF
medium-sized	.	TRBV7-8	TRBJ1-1	TGTGCCAGCAGCTTAGTCCAGGTCGGTACTGAAGCTTTCTTT	CASSLVQVGTEAFF
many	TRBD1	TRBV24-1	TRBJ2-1	TGTGCCACCAGTCCTACGGGACAGGGTCTTAATGAGCAGTTCTTC	CATSPTGQGLNEQFF
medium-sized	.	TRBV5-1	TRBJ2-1	TGCGCCAGCAGCCCCGACACGGCCAGCAATGAGCAGTTCTTC	CASSPDTASNEQFF
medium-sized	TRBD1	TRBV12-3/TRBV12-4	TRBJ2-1	TGTGCCAGCAGGACAGGGAGCTCCTACAATGAGCAGTTCTTC	CASRTGSSYNEQFF
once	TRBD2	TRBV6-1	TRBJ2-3	TGTGCCCGCCGTGACCAGGGAGGGCCCGCAGATACGCAGTATTTT	CARRDQGGPADTQYF
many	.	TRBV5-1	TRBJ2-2	TGCGCCAGCAGCTTGGGTTGGACTTCCACCGGGGAGCTGTTTTTT	CASSLGWTSTGELFF
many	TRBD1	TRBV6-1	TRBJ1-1	TGTGCCAGCAGCCTAGGGACAGAATCCCACACTGAAGCTTTCTTT	CASSLGTESHTEAFF
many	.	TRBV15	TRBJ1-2	TGTGCCACCAGCAGAGATCGTGAAGGGGCGCTACGCTATGGCTACACCTTC	CATSRDREGALRYGYTF
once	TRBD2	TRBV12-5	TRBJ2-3	TGTGCTCGTGGTTCCTCCTACGGGACTAGGGGTACAGATACGCAGTATTTT	CARGSSYGTRGTDTQYF
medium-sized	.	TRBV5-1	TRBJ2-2	TGCGCCAGCAGCTTAAACAGGCACACCGGGGAGCTGTTTTTT	CASSLNRHTGELFF
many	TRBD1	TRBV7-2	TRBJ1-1	TGTGCCAGCGCGGGACAGGGTATACCTGAAGCTTTCTTT	CASAGQGIPEAFF
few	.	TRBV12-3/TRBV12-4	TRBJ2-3	TGTGCCAGCACTCGAAGCGGAACTAGCACAGATACGCAGTATTTT	CASTRSGTSTDTQYF
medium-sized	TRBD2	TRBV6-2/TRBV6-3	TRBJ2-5	TGTGCCAGCAGTTACCGCCGGGCTAGCGGTCCCGGAGGTGGGGACTTC	CASSYRRASGPGGGDF
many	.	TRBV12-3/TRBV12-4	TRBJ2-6	TGTGCCAGCAGGGGGTCTGGGGGCTCTGGGGCCAACGTCCTGACTTTC	CASRGSGGSGANVLTF
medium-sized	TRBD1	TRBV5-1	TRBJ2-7	TGCGCCAGCAGCCTAACAGGGGGTTACGAGCAGTACTTC	CASSLTGGYEQYF
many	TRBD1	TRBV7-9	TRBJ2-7	TGTGCCAGCAGCCATCCGGGACAGGGGGGTGGCGAGCAGTACTTC	CASSHPGQGGGEQYF
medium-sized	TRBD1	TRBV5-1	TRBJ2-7	TGCGCCAGCAGCTCACAGGGGTTCTTATTCGAGCAGTACTTC	CASSSQGFLFEQYF
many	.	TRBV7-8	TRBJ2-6	TGTGCCAGCAGCCTCCCGAGGGTGTTTAACCCTGGGGCCAACGTCCTGACTTTC	CASSLPRVFNPGANVLTF
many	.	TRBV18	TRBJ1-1	TGTGCCAGCTCACCACGGGGTAAGGCGGGCCTGAACACTGAAGCTTTCTTT	CASSPRGKAGLNTEAFF
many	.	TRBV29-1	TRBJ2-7	TGCAGCGTTGTCAGAGTACAGGACGAGCAGTACTTC	CSVVRVQDEQYF
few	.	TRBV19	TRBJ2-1	TGTGCCAGTAGTATCAGCTATACCTACAATGAGCAGTTCTTC	CASSISYTYNEQFF
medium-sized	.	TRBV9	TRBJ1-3	TGTGCCAGCAGCGTACAGGGGACCTCTGGAAACACCATATATTTT	CASSVQGTSGNTIYF
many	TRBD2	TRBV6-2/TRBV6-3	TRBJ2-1	TGTGCCAGCAGTTACTCGACTAGCGGGATTAGTTACAATGAGCAGTTCTTC	CASSYSTSGISYNEQFF
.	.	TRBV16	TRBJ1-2	TGTGCCAGCAGCCCCGACCGATACTATGGCTACACCTTC	CASSPDRYYGYTF
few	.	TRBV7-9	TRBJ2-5	TGTGCCGCCCAGCGGGCCCAAGAGACCCAGTACTTC	CAAQRAQETQYF
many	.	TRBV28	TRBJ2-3	TGTGCCATCAGCCGGGACCCCAGCACAGATACGCAGTATTTT	CAISRDPSTDTQYF
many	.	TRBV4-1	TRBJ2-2	TGCGCCAGCAGCCAAAGGATCGGGTCCGGGGAGCTGTTTTTT	CASSQRIGSGELFF
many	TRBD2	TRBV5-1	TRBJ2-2	TGCGCCAGCAGCTTGGCGATCGCGGGAGGGATCGGGGAGCTGTTTTTT	CASSLAIAGGIGELFF
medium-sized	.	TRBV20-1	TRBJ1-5	TGCAGTGCTACCGACAGGTGGGATCAGCCCCAGCATTTT	CSATDRWDQPQHF